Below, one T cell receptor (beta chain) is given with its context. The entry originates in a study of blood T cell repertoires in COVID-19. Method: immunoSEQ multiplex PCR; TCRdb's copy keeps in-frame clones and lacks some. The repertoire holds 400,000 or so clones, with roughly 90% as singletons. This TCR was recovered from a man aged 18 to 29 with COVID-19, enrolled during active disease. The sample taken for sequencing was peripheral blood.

The CDR3 reads CASSKHRDRGLAEKLFF. The CDR3 bases are TGTGCCAGCAGCAAACACCGGGACAGGGGGCTGGCTGAAAAACTGTTTTTT. The rearrangement joins TRBV4-2 to TRBJ1-4; 12 nucleotides agree with TRBD1. This CDR3 is 17 amino acids long. Germline V CDR1 and CDR2: LGHNA, YNFKEQ. J was trimmed by 7 bases and V by 5 bases; bases with no gene match: 11.